The clone carrying this T cell receptor (beta chain) was seen ten or more times. What it recognizes is unknown. Clinical symptoms and serum thyroxine were used for diagnosis; TRAb, thyroid ultrasound and orbital computed tomography were also relied on. PBMCs were obtained from roughly 9 ml of fresh peripheral blood. This entry comes from a study of Graves' ophthalmopathy and Graves' hyperthyroidism. Whole-study findings and limits: The model achieved under 71% sensitivity and 72% to 75% specificity for ophthalmopathy progression.

The V end was cut by 6 bases, the J end by 6 bases, with 9 bases between. The length of the CDR3 is 11 residues. Germline V gene data show CDR1 as MNHEY and CDR2 as SVGAGI. RNA served as the template for amplifying TCR beta CDR3 regions. Amplification began with first-round RT-PCR using HTBI primers, then second-round multiplex PCR was performed. TCRdb redid the calling of the multiplex PCR reads with MiXCR, one entry per CDR3 protein. The data contain around 50,000 distinct CDR3 sequences, around 50% of them singletons. V usage is TRBV6-5 and J usage is TRBJ2-7; D is unclear. This receptor was obtained from an adult man with Graves' ophthalmopathy. The specimen was peripheral blood. Here the CDR3 DNA reads TGTGCCAGCAGGATAAGGTCCGAGCAGTACTTC. This codes for CASRIRSEQYF.